These 16 T cell receptor beta chains were all obtained from the same sample, sequenced in a study of monozygotic twins with cystic fibrosis. The method was immunoSEQ multiplex PCR; TCRdb's version includes in-frame clones alone and lacks a portion of them. The sample yields 9,500 or so clones, 98% to 99% seen once. The sample was blood. All receptors derive from a girl aged 2 to 9 with cystic fibrosis.

The V call is TRBV7-9, the J call TRBJ1-3; the D is unclear. CDR3 size: 15 residues. CDR1 and CDR2 (germline): SEHNR, FQNEAQ (reference sequence). V shed 1 base and J shed 1 base, with 8 bases lying between them. The CDR3 spells CASSLGVTSGNTIYF. CDR3 nucleotide sequence: TGTGCCAGCAGCTTAGGAGTCACTTCTGGAAACACCATATATTTT.

This sequence joins TRBV5-1 and TRBJ2-5; D call uncertain. The last part of the DNA fits TRBJ2-7 better; the J call may be wrong. This CDR3 region has 13 residues. Germline loops: CDR1 SGHRS, CDR2 YFSETQ. DNA for the CDR3: TGCGCCAGCAGCCCCGGTCTGGGCTACGAGCAGTACTTC. Its protein product is CASSPGLGYEQYF.

The V call is TRBV28, the J call TRBJ2-7; D is ambiguous. This CDR3 spans 11 amino acids. Germline V gives CDR1 MDHEN, CDR2 SYDVKM. The V and J ends lost 5 bases and 2 bases respectively, with 4 bases between them. As DNA, the CDR3 is TGTGCCAGCAGTCAGGCCTACGAGCAGTACTTC. Protein: CASSQAYEQYF.

The gene calls are TRBV2 and TRBJ2-2, with D uncertain. CDR1 is SNHLY and CDR2 is FYNNEI in the germline V gene. Trimming stripped 4 bases from V and 5 bases from J, with 14 bases between. The CDR3 has 15 amino acids. The CDR3 sequence: CASSGDSRRTGELFF. The CDR3 coding sequence is TGTGCCAGCAGTGGGGATAGCAGAAGAACCGGGGAGCTGTTTTTT. The full variable domain, in which reference TRBV2 and TRBJ2-2 provide the parts outside the CDR3, is EPEVTQTPSHQVTQMGQEVILRCVPISNHLYFYWYRQILGQKVEFLVSFYNNEISEKSEIFDDQFSVERPDGSNFTLKIRSTKLEDSAMYFCASSGDSRRTGELFFGEGSRLTVL.

CDR3 DNA sequence: TGTGCCAGCAGCCCCACAGACGCCTACAATGAGCAGTTCTTC. Translation: CASSPTDAYNEQFF. The chain recombines TRBV9 with TRBJ2-1, with D unresolved. Trimming cost V 4 bases and J 2 bases, with 10 bases left between them. The V gene's germline CDR1 is SGDLS and CDR2 YYNGEE. The CDR3 is made up of 14 amino acids.

This clone was picked up a small number of times. V usage is TRBV7-3 and J usage is TRBJ1-1; D is possibly TRBD1 (5 bases). Looked up from germline, CDR1 is SGHTA and CDR2 is FQGTGA. This CDR3 has 17 residues. The V end lost 4 bases, the J end lost 5 bases, and 23 bases lay between the germline ends. CDR3 nucleotide sequence: TGTGCCAGCAGCTCCTCCCCCCGTGGGGCAGGAGCGACTGAAGCTTTCTTT. Translated, it gives CASSSSPRGAGATEAFF.

The V and J genes are TRBV12-5 and TRBJ1-2; D not certain. The CDR3 totals 13 residues. V lost 5 bases and J lost 2, with 9 bases in between. Looked up from germline, CDR1 is LGHNT and CDR2 is FRNRAP. The CDR3 sequence is CASGPKMNYGYTF. The CDR3 nucleotides read TGTGCTAGTGGTCCGAAGATGAACTATGGCTACACCTTC.

The chain is built from TRBV27 and TRBJ2-1; a weak D match, TRBD2 (5 bases). Trimming took 4 bases from V and 0 from J, leaving 10 bases between them. This CDR3 comprises 15 residues. CDR1 is MNHEY, CDR2 SMNVEV, per germline (reference sequence). For the CDR3, the DNA is TGTGCCAGCAGTTCGACTACAAGCTCCTACAATGAGCAGTTCTTC. It specifies CASSSTTSSYNEQFF.

This clone was counted a single time. The chain has TRBV10-3 and TRBJ1-5; tentatively, D is TRBD1 (6 bases). V lost 2 bases, J lost 4 bases, and 15 bases lay in between. Germline CDR1 ENHRY, CDR2 SYGVKD. The CDR3 contains 16 residues. This chain's CDR3 is CAISEAQGLGNQPQHF. Here the CDR3 DNA reads TGTGCCATCAGTGAGGCTCAGGGGCTGGGGAATCAGCCCCAGCATTTT.

The chain uses TRBV5-5 and TRBJ2-4; TRBD2 agrees at 12 bases. Germline CDR1 SGHKS, CDR2 YYEKEE (reference sequence). The CDR3 extends over 17 amino acids. V gave up 4 bases and J gave up 0 bases; unmatched junction bases: 5. CDR3: CASSTLAGGGAKNIQYF. The CDR3 DNA follows: TGTGCCAGCAGCACTCTAGCGGGAGGGGGAGCCAAAAACATTCAGTACTTC. Variable domain in full (rest from reference TRBV5-5 and TRBJ2-4): DAGVTQSPTHLIKTRGQQVTLRCSPISGHKSVSWYQQVLGQGPQFIFQYYEKEERGRGNFPDRFSARQFPNYSSELNVNALLLGDSALYLCASSTLAGGGAKNIQYFGAGTRLSVL.

The chain uses TRBV1 and TRBJ2-5; the D call TRBD2 from the table was never checked on the DNA. TRBV1 is a listed pseudogene. CDR3 length: 18 amino acids. The DNA of the CDR3 is TGCACCAGCAGCCAATGGACCCGGACTAGCGGGGTCCAAGAGACCCAGTACTTC. Protein: CTSSQWTRTSGVQETQYF.

This rearrangement joins TRBV19 to TRBJ2-3; 10 bases are shared with TRBD2. Germline CDR1 reads LNHDA; CDR2 reads SQIVND (reference sequence). V dropped 0 bases and J dropped 2; count of bases not matched to a gene: 5. The CDR3 runs to 17 residues. In DNA form, the CDR3 reads TGTGCCAGTAGTATAGAGGGACTAGCGACCCCCACAGATACGCAGTATTTT. It specifies CASSIEGLATPTDTQYF.

A word on this clone: An end of the junction differs from the germline gene, which may be a read error. The rearrangement joins TRBV27 to TRBJ1-5, with TRBD1 identical over 8 bases. This CDR3 comprises 17 residues. CDR1 and CDR2 from the germline V gene are MNHEY and SMNVEV (reference sequence). CDR3 region: CASSWSKFSGGTGGLYF. The CDR3 region has the DNA TGTGCCAGCAGTTGGTCCAAGTTTAGTGGTGGGACAGGCGGACTTTATTTT.

The CDR3 coding sequence is TGCAGCGTTGAGGTATTGAGGACGGGACAGTCAACCTACGAGCAGTACTTC. Amino acids: CSVEVLRTGQSTYEQYF. V is TRBV29-1 and J is TRBJ2-7, with TRBD1 identical over 7 bases. Germline trimming cut 3 bases from V and 2 bases from J; bases unmatched to any gene: 16. The CDR3 contains 17 residues. Germline values: CDR1 SQVTM, CDR2 ANQGSEA.

The rearrangement links TRBV7-2 to TRBJ2-5; D not resolved. This CDR3 has 13 residues. Germline loops: CDR1 SGHTA, CDR2 FQGNSA. The V gene lost 1 base and the J gene lost 3 bases, with 6 bases spanning the gap. This chain's CDR3 is CASSLVWEETQYF. The DNA for the CDR3 is TGTGCCAGCAGCTTAGTGTGGGAAGAGACCCAGTACTTC.

The chain employs TRBV28 and TRBJ1-3, with D perhaps TRBD1 (6 bases). Per germline, CDR1 MDHEN and CDR2 SYDVKM. V gave up 4 bases and J gave up 0 bases, with 13 bases separating them. The CDR3 spans 16 residues. CDR3 residues: CASSSPGQNSGNTIYF. CDR3 in DNA: TGTGCCAGCAGTTCCCCGGGACAAAACTCTGGAAACACCATATATTTT.